This T cell receptor beta chain is drawn from a study of blood T cell repertoires in COVID-19. The method was immunoSEQ multiplex PCR; TCRdb's version includes in-frame clones alone and lacks a portion of them. The sample lists 200,000 to 250,000 clones; 65% to 85% were seen once. The CDR3 sequence is 13 residues long. The ends were cut back, 9 bases at V and 7 bases at J, with 13 bases in the middle. Germline assignment: CDR1 KGHSH and CDR2 LQKENI. Sequencing input: peripheral blood. The chain is built from TRBV18 and TRBJ1-6, with TRBD1 as a possible D gene (6 bases). This TCR came from a woman of 80 years or more with acute or convalescent COVID-19. The CDR3 DNA reads TGTGCCAGTTGTACAGGGCAGAATTCACCCCTCCACTTT. This translates into CASCTGQNSPLHF.